This section outlines one T cell receptor (beta chain) sequence together with its context. Its antigen specificity is not known. Within one base of it there is no much larger clone, and no base qualities were kept. This sample stems from a study of OX40 agonist ivuxolimab in advanced cancers. For the study in its entirety: Ivuxolimab was an agonistic, fully human IgG2 monoclonal antibody directed against OX40 (CD134), a costimulatory receptor. The dose-escalation cohort was roughly 80% male with a mean age of about 65 years, ranging from about 23 to 85. Intravenous ivuxolimab was administered to patients every 2 weeks at six dose levels: 0.01, 0.1, 0.3, 1.5, 3 and 10 mg/kg. Peripheral TCRbeta sequencing aimed to test whether ivuxolimab altered TCR sequence diversity and caused clonal T-cell expansion. The paper covers the monotherapy dose-escalation part of the phase I ivuxolimab trial, which included N ≈ 57 patients. Among the roughly 54 dose-escalation patients, 19 had hepatocellular carcinoma, approximately 15 melanoma, 9 renal cell carcinoma and 9 head and neck cancer. Prior anti-PD-1, anti-PD-L1 or anti-CTLA-4 therapy was permitted, and checkpoint inhibitors had been received by approximately 39% of dose-escalation patients. Three dose-escalation patients achieved partial responses, one with hepatocellular carcinoma and two with cutaneous melanoma.

What the research found in general, with its limitations: Partial responders in the 0.1-3.0 mg/kg groups had among the lowest normalized peripheral clonal expansion, especially among CD8+ T cells. Low levels of normalized T-cell clonal expansion were also seen in some nonresponding patients. The antigen specificity of the clonally expanded peripheral T cells was not determined. After ivuxolimab, expanded clones were on average more numerous among CD8+ T cells than among CD4+ T cells. Clonal expansion of both CD4+ and CD8+ blood T cells was observed from baseline to week 6 at doses 0.1 to 3.0 mg/kg.

For sequencing of the TCRbeta CDR3 region, genomic DNA was extracted from the sorted cells. TCRbeta CDR3 regions were sequenced using the immunoSEQ Assay. TCRdb re-hosts the immuneACCESS table, in-frame sequences only. Its copies lack some clones; in the studies checked, an unresolved V gene accounts for under half of them, and the cause for the rest is not known. This sample gives about 79,000 clones in total; approximately 85% of them show up just once. 3.5% to 4.5% of the sample is taken by the ten largest. The trial excluded patients who had a history of autoimmune disease or who were on systemic immunosuppression. In every dose cohort, peripheral blood was drawn for TCR sequencing at baseline, cycle 4 day 1, and cycle 7 day 1. The samples were taken from a phase I, first-in-human, multicenter, open-label dose-escalation trial of ivuxolimab. Adults with locally advanced or metastatic melanoma, renal cell, hepatocellular, or head and neck squamous cell carcinoma were enrolled in the trial. Before TCR sequencing, CD4+ T cells and CD8+ T cells from peripheral blood were sorted into separate populations.

The clonotype comes from an adult with an advanced solid tumor such as melanoma, head and neck, liver or kidney cancer. The specimen comprised CD4+ or CD8+ T cells sorted from blood, sampled in a trial of the OX40 agonist ivuxolimab.

Here the CDR3 is given as CASSQLNSWNEQFF. The DNA sequence follows: TGTGCCAGCAGTCAGCTAAATAGTTGGAATGAGCAGTTCTTC. The chain links TRBV27 with TRBJ2-1, with the D gene uncertain. Looking up the germline V gene (reference sequence) yields CDR1 MNHEY and CDR2 SMNVEV. V and J are truncated by 5 bases and 7 bases respectively, leaving an intervening sequence of 15 bases. Spanning cysteine to phenylalanine, the CDR3 consists of 14 amino acids. Kept here is only the CDR3 DNA, which spans 42 bases and is read in frame from base 1.